The entry below gives a single TCR beta chain sequence along with its context. These data belong to a study of blood T cell repertoires in COVID-19. As for the study in general: The United States, Italy and Spain supplied acute and convalescent COVID-19 samples. PBMCs, B-cell-depleted T cells, or T cells provided the cDNA or gDNA that made up the material.

In the original analysis: By means of reference gene primer amplification, nucleated cell counts were estimated. Method: immunoSEQ multiplex PCR; TCRdb's copy keeps in-frame clones and lacks some. The V and J calls and clone size come from that table; D and trimming were worked out from the DNA. The profile shows fewer than 100,000 clones, roughly 82% of them singletons. Germline CDR1 is LGHDT and CDR2 is YNNKEL (reference sequence). This CDR3 is built from 15 residues. V gave up 0 bases and J gave up 7 bases, with 16 bases separating them. The TCR was taken from a woman between 50 and 59 years old with acute or convalescent COVID-19. What was sequenced was peripheral blood. The V and J genes are TRBV3-1 (or the pseudogene TRBV3-2) and TRBJ2-7; D may be TRBD1 (6 bases). The CDR3 is CASSQDHGRGREQYF. The CDR3 DNA is TGTGCCAGCAGCCAAGATCACGGCAGGGGAAGGGAGCAGTACTTC.